The 21 T cell receptor beta chains below were found in one sample sequenced in a study of blood T cell repertoires in COVID-19. Produced via immunoSEQ multiplex PCR; TCRdb's table is partial and in-frame only. The profile shows approximately 170,000 clones, roughly nine tenths of them singletons. Sample: peripheral blood. These receptors originate from a woman older than 75 in a cohort sampled during active or convalescent COVID-19.

The gene calls are TRBV5-1 and TRBJ1-6; 12 nucleotides align to TRBD1. Per the germline V gene, CDR1 is SGHRS and CDR2 is YFSETQ. The CDR3 covers 14 residues. Trimming took 4 bases from V and 10 from J; bases not matched to a gene: 3. The CDR3 DNA follows: TGCGCCAGCAGCCCAGGGACAGGGGGCTCACCCCTCCACTTT. It is translated as CASSPGTGGSPLHF.

The V call is TRBV6-5, the J call TRBJ1-3, with no clear D. The CDR3 loop spans 16 amino acids. Trimming took off 0 bases at V and 0 bases at J, with 9 bases between the two ends. Germline CDR1 is MNHEY and CDR2 is SVGAGI. The CDR3 here is CASSYSIGDSGNTIYF. CDR3 nucleotides: TGTGCCAGCAGTTACTCGATAGGAGACTCTGGAAACACCATATATTTT.

The CDR3 protein is CATNPGHPTDTQYF. The DNA for the CDR3 is TGCGCCACGAACCCGGGACATCCCACAGATACGCAGTATTTT. The rearrangement joins TRBV10-1 to TRBJ2-3, with D maybe TRBD1 (6 bases). The CDR3 is made up of 14 amino acids. The germline V and J ends were trimmed by 10 bases and 2 bases, with 16 bases remaining between them. Germline V gives CDR1 WNHNN, CDR2 SYGVQD (reference sequence).

This clone was seen a handful of times. The rearrangement links TRBV28 to TRBJ1-2, with D unclear. Looked up from germline, CDR1 is MDHEN and CDR2 is SYDVKM. V lost 7 bases and J lost 2, with 8 bases in between. There are 12 residues in the CDR3. The CDR3 bases are TGTGCCAGCACCTCGGGGAACTATGGCTACACCTTC. Translated, it gives CASTSGNYGYTF.

The V and J genes are TRBV6-2 or TRBV6-3 and TRBJ1-4, with D possibly TRBD1 on 5 matching bases. With 2 bases removed from V and 15 bases from J, the gap between germline ends came to 13 bases. The CDR3 covers 12 residues. The germline gives CDR1 MNHEY, CDR2 SVGEGT. CDR3 in amino acids: CASSYIGGEVFF. The CDR3 DNA reads TGTGCCAGCAGTTACATCGGGGGTGAGGTGTTTTTT.

Ten or more counts support this clone. The rearrangement uses TRBV20-1 and TRBJ1-1, with 8 nucleotides matching TRBD1. Germline V gene data show CDR1 as DFQATT and CDR2 as SNEGSKA (reference sequence). The ends lost 3 bases at V and 8 bases at J; junction bases unmatched: 11. The CDR3 extends over 14 amino acids. The CDR3 DNA is TGCAGTGCTAGTTCGGACAGGGAGGAAGTGGAAGCTTTCTTT. It specifies CSASSDREEVEAFF.

For the CDR3, the DNA is TGCGCCAGCAGGCGGGGACCGGGACAGGGGAATGAAAAACTGTTTTTT. It translates to CASRRGPGQGNEKLFF. V gene TRBV4-1 combines with J gene TRBJ1-4; 10 bases agree with TRBD1. The CDR3 contains 16 residues. CDR1 is MGHRA, CDR2 YSYEKL, per germline. Trimming removed 6 bases from V and 5 bases from J; junction bases left unmatched: 9.

The CDR3 bases are TGTGCCAGCAGTTGGACAGATCCGAACACCGGGGAGCTGTTTTTT. It specifies CASSWTDPNTGELFF. The chain is built from TRBV2 and TRBJ2-2, with a tentative D call TRBD1 (6 bases). Trimming pared 5 bases from V and 0 bases from J, leaving 10 bases between. The CDR3 runs 15 residues. The germline gives CDR1 SNHLY, CDR2 FYNNEI.

The V and J genes are TRBV12-5 and TRBJ2-2; 8 positions match TRBD2. Germline loops: CDR1 LGHNT, CDR2 FRNRAP. V lost 6 bases and J lost 5; bases outside the gene matches: 8. This CDR3 contains 15 residues. CDR3 in DNA: TGTGCTAGTGGCCAAAGCGGGGGACGGACCGGGGAGCTGTTTTTT. It translates to CASGQSGGRTGELFF.

The chain combines TRBV10-3 with TRBJ2-3; possible D gene TRBD2, 6 bases. Germline CDR1 is ENHRY and CDR2 is SYGVKD. This CDR3 spans 14 amino acids. Trimming stripped 7 bases from V and 2 bases from J, with 13 bases between. In DNA, the CDR3 is TGTGCCATCATGGAGGGGACTTCCACAGATACGCAGTATTTT. It yields the protein CAIMEGTSTDTQYF.

The V and J genes are TRBV5-4 and TRBJ2-3; 10 bases map to TRBD1. Germline V CDR1 and CDR2: SGHNT, YYREEE (reference sequence). J gave up 0 bases and V 5 bases, and 12 bases lay outside the gene matches. The CDR3 sequence is 18 residues long. The CDR3 sequence is CASSLQAGTGASTDTQYF. The CDR3 nucleotides read TGTGCCAGCAGTTTGCAGGCCGGGACAGGGGCTAGCACAGATACGCAGTATTTT.

Here the CDR3 reads CAQRTGLFGSPLHF. DNA for the CDR3: TGTGCCCAAAGAACCGGACTGTTCGGGTCACCCCTCCACTTT. This rearrangement joins TRBV30 to TRBJ1-6; the D is unclear. Trimming left V 8 bases short and J 10 bases short, with 21 bases between. Germline CDR1 is GTSNPN and CDR2 is SVGIG (reference sequence). This CDR3 contains 14 residues.

This chain uses TRBV10-3 with TRBJ1-2; D ambiguous. Germline CDR1 ENHRY, CDR2 SYGVKD. Trimming cost V 6 bases and J 3 bases, with 8 bases left between them. CDR3 length equals 12 residues. DNA of the CDR3: TGTGCCATCAGGACACCAGACTATGGCTACACCTTC. It encodes CAIRTPDYGYTF.

This chain connects TRBV24-1 to TRBJ1-5, with 8 positions matching TRBD1. CDR1 KGHDR and CDR2 SFDVKD come from the germline V gene. This CDR3 spans 14 amino acids. V shed 4 bases, J shed 7 bases, and the junction held 5 bases outside the gene matches. CDR3 protein: CATSDSGGPQPQHF. The DNA of the CDR3 is TGTGCCACCAGTGACTCAGGGGGCCCGCAGCCCCAGCATTTT.

The chain links TRBV19 to TRBJ2-3; TRBD2 matches 11 bases. V lost 5 bases and J lost 0; bases outside the gene matches: 4. This CDR3 comprises 16 residues. Germline V gene lookup returns CDR1 LNHDA and CDR2 SQIVND (reference sequence). CDR3 sequence reads: CASSFSGGASTDTQYF. The DNA of the CDR3 is TGTGCCAGTAGTTTTAGCGGGGGGGCTAGCACAGATACGCAGTATTTT.

The V and J genes are TRBV2 and TRBJ1-2; 7 nucleotides agree with TRBD1. The CDR3 runs 13 residues. The germline gives CDR1 SNHLY, CDR2 FYNNEI. V gave up 6 bases and J gave up 1 base; unmatched junction bases: 2. CDR3: CASRGQVNYGYTF. CDR3 nucleotides: TGTGCCAGCAGAGGACAGGTTAACTATGGCTACACCTTC.

This clone has just a few counts. J is TRBJ2-5 and V is TRBV4-2; D is undetermined. V gave up 0 bases and J gave up 5 bases, with 7 bases separating them. Germline CDR1 LGHNA, CDR2 YNFKEQ. This CDR3 has 13 residues. CDR3 sequence reads: CASSQDMRETQYF. The CDR3 coding sequence is TGTGCCAGCAGCCAAGATATGCGGGAGACCCAGTACTTC.

V usage is TRBV18 and J usage is TRBJ2-7, with D possibly matching TRBD1 (6 bases). V lost 5 bases to trimming and J lost 0 bases, with 11 bases between them. CDR1 and CDR2 (germline): KGHSH, LQKENI. The CDR3 has 14 amino acids. DNA for the CDR3: TGTGCCAGCTCAGCTCGGACAGACTCCTACGAGCAGTACGTC. Translated, it gives CASSARTDSYEQYV.

The chain uses TRBV7-9 and TRBJ2-1; perhaps TRBD1 as D (6 bases). V lost 5 bases, J lost 0 bases, and 14 bases lay in between. CDR1 SEHNR and CDR2 FQNEAQ come from the germline V gene (reference sequence). The CDR3 loop spans 16 amino acids. The CDR3 nucleotides read TGTGCCAGCAGCCCCCCGGGACAAAGCTCCTACAATGAGCAGTTCTTC. Its translation: CASSPPGQSSYNEQFF.

The chain links TRBV27 to TRBJ2-5, with 10 bases matching TRBD1. The CDR3 sequence is 16 residues long. V was clipped by 5 bases and J by 2 bases; unmatched bases: 8. The germline V gene has CDR1 MNHEY and CDR2 SMNVEV (reference sequence). The CDR3 nucleotides are TGTGCCAGCAGTCTTGGACAGGGGGGGGAACAAGAGACCCAGTACTTC. As protein: CASSLGQGGEQETQYF.

The chain recombines TRBV5-1 with TRBJ2-5; possible D gene TRBD2, 5 bases. The V end was cut by 7 bases, the J end by 3 bases, with 7 bases between. This CDR3 region has 11 residues. From germline, CDR1 is SGHRS and CDR2 YFSETQ. The CDR3: CASLGEETQYF. The CDR3 DNA reads as TGCGCCAGCCTGGGAGAAGAGACCCAGTACTTC.